The source of this T cell receptor (beta chain) is a study of blood T cell repertoires in COVID-19. Study overall: PBMCs, B-cell-depleted T cells, or T cells were the source of the cDNA or gDNA that made up the material.

The germline CDR1 and CDR2 sequences are SGHNT and YYREEE (reference sequence). The junction had 13 bases not matched to a gene; V was cut back by 4 bases and J by 0 bases. The CDR3 is made up of 18 amino acids. In terms of age and location, participants ranged from roughly 18 to 90 years and lived in about 25 US areas. Per the study methods: The assay estimated nucleated cells by amplifying reference gene primers. Here immunoSEQ multiplex PCR was the method, and the copy in TCRdb shows in-frame clones only, minus some. V, J and clone size reflect that table, while D and trimming were determined from the DNA. The data contain 350,000 or so clones, more than 90% of them singletons.

The chain links TRBV5-4 to TRBJ2-7; TRBD2 agrees at 10 bases. The clonotype was recovered from a woman aged 25-40 years who had recovered from COVID-19. The specimen sequenced was PBMCs or T cells enriched from blood (not recorded which). The CDR3 DNA reads as TGTGCCAGCAGCCCAAGCCCTAGCGGGGGCAGGAGCTCCTACGAGCAGTACTTC. Protein: CASSPSPSGGRSSYEQYF.